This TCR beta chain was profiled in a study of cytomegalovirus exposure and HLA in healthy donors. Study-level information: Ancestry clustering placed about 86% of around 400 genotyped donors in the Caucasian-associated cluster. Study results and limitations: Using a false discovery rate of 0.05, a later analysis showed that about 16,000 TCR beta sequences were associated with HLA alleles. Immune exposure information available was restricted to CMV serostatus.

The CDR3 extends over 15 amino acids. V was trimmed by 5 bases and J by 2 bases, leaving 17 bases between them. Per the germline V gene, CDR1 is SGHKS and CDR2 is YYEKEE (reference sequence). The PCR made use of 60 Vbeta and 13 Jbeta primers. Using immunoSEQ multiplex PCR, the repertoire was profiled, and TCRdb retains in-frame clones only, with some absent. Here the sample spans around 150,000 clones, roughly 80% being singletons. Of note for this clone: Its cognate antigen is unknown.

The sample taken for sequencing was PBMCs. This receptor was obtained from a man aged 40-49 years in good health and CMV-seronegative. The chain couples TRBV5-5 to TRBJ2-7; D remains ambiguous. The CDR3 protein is CASRVQSWPPYEQYF. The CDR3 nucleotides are TGTGCCAGCAGGGTACAGTCGTGGCCTCCCTACGAGCAGTACTTC. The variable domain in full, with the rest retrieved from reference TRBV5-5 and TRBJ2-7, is DAGVTQSPTHLIKTRGQQVTLRCSPISGHKSVSWYQQVLGQGPQFIFQYYEKEERGRGNFPDRFSARQFPNYSSELNVNALLLGDSALYLCASRVQSWPPYEQYFGPGTRLTVT.